This is a list of T cell receptor beta chains from one sample in a study of regulatory dendritic cells for organ transplantation. The repertoire was sequenced with immunoSEQ multiplex PCR; TCRdb's copy has only in-frame clones and lacks some. The table includes under 40,000 clones, 90% to 95% detected once. The sequencing sample was made of naive CD8+ T cells from blood. The receptors were sampled from a human donor in good health. The CDR3 runs from the conserved cysteine through the conserved F or W. D genes are given only for firm matches.

- TRBJ1-2 TRBV9 CASSPRKASYGYTF
TRBD2 TRBJ2-1 TRBV27 CASRAGGALDEQFF
- TRBJ1-1 TRBV6-5 CASSYYGAPEAFF
TRBD1 TRBJ2-7 TRBV11-2 CASSRTGGYEQYF
TRBD1 TRBJ1-5 TRBV13 CASSSGQEYNQPQHF
- TRBJ2-7 TRBV4-2 CASSHGGRAEQYF
TRBD1 TRBJ2-3 TRBV2 CASRAGQGLDTQYF
TRBD1 TRBJ2-3 TRBV5-1 CASSYRDSSTDTQYF
TRBD1 TRBJ2-5 TRBV2 CASRARDRGETQYF
- TRBJ2-6 TRBV16 CASSQPGAHSGANVLTF
TRBD1 TRBJ1-1 TRBV5-5 CASSLDRGGTEAFF
- TRBJ2-7 TRBV7-9 CASSSTGLEQYF
- TRBJ2-7 TRBV5-4 CASSLGRRYEQYF
TRBD2 TRBJ2-1 TRBV4-2 CASSQEGGSPVDEQFF
- TRBJ1-1 TRBV11-2 CASSLALLEAFF
- TRBJ1-2 TRBV21-1 CASSILFLSPPRGYTF
- TRBJ2-7 TRBV27 CASSPTRTLSYEQYF
- TRBJ1-2 TRBV4-3 CASSQGEGLANYGYTF
TRBD1 TRBJ1-2 TRBV6-5 CASSYSWDSYGYTF
- TRBJ1-3 TRBV10-3 CAISGLLDFPDTIYF
- TRBJ2-7 TRBV6-5 CASSSTSSYEQYF
- TRBJ2-7 TRBV5-4 CASSLAGDSYEQYF
TRBD1 TRBJ1-4 TRBV9 CASSPRTGGEVEKLFF
- TRBJ2-3 TRBV4-3 CASSQVYAASTDTQYF
- TRBJ2-6 TRBV15 CATIKDGLSSGANVLTF
- TRBJ2-7 TRBV11-1 CASSSNSAEQYF
- TRBJ1-6 TRBV13 CASGDTTTNSPLHF
- TRBJ1-5 TRBV6-5 CASSYSAEYNQPQHF
- TRBJ1-2 TRBV9 CASSAATVWGYTF
TRBD1 TRBJ1-4 TRBV6-5 CASSSGQGNEKLFF
- TRBJ2-7 TRBV27 CASSLSLAGEQYF
- TRBJ2-5 TRBV19 CASSSDLEDKETQYF
- TRBJ2-7 TRBV7-9 CASSPSEAPYYEQYF
- TRBJ1-1 TRBV4-1 CASRQGTEAFF
- TRBJ2-7 TRBV5-4 CASSLISDPVGEQYF
TRBD1 TRBJ1-2 TRBV28 CASSLGQGADGYTF
- TRBJ1-2 TRBV6-5 CASSYVQGNYGYTF